This T cell receptor (beta chain) appears in the sequencing data of a study of cytomegalovirus exposure and HLA in healthy donors. Findings and caveats of the study: A classifier reportedly called cytomegalovirus status with high sensitivity and specificity. CMV serostatus stood as the only immune exposure information on hand.

The PCR employed 60 Vbeta primers together with 13 Jbeta primers. Using immunoSEQ multiplex PCR, the repertoire was profiled, and TCRdb retains in-frame clones only, with some absent. Here the sample spans 120,000 to 150,000 clones, over 75% being singletons. The germline CDR1 and CDR2 sequences are MNHEY and SMNVEV (reference sequence). This CDR3 contains 17 residues. Trimming took 5 bases from V and 3 from J; bases not matched to a gene: 11. On this clone: The antigen is not known.

The sequence came from a woman aged 25 to 39 in good health and CMV-seronegative. J is TRBJ2-3 and V is TRBV27; 10 bases match TRBD2. The specimen sequenced was PBMCs. CDR3 bases: TGTGCCAGCAGTCCCCGGACTAGCGGTCTAGTTACAGATACGCAGTATTTT. It specifies CASSPRTSGLVTDTQYF.